Below are 24 T cell receptor beta chains sequenced from a single sample in a study of T cell responses to AZD1222 COVID-19 vaccine. The protocol was immunoSEQ multiplex PCR, while the TCRdb copy is restricted to in-frame clones and leaves out a portion. This table has about 100,000 clones, around 89% appearing once. Sample: peripheral blood, taken on day 0 of AZD1222 vaccination. These receptors originate from an adult in good health.

The chain has TRBV9 and TRBJ1-1; D is possibly TRBD1 (5 bases). This CDR3 has 15 amino acids. Trimming took 3 bases from V and 0 from J, leaving 12 bases between them. Per the germline V gene, CDR1 is SGDLS and CDR2 is YYNGEE. The CDR3 here is CASSAVQVLNTEAFF. The CDR3 DNA reads TGTGCCAGCAGCGCTGTACAGGTTTTGAACACTGAAGCTTTCTTT.

The chain joins TRBV21-1 to TRBJ2-1; the table's D call, TRBD1, has no DNA check behind it. TRBV21-1 is shown as a pseudogene. The CDR3 extends over 16 amino acids. CDR3 amino acids: CASSKGAGQPYNEQFF. In DNA form, the CDR3 reads TGTGCCAGCAGCAAAGGGGCGGGACAGCCTTACAATGAGCAGTTCTTC.

J is TRBJ2-2 and V is TRBV19; the D is unclear. The CDR3 covers 16 residues. Germline CDR1 LNHDA, CDR2 SQIVND (reference sequence). V was shortened by 4 bases and J by 4 bases, with 16 bases between the two germline ends. CDR3 amino acids: CASSNSPTDVTGELFF. Written as DNA, the CDR3 is TGTGCCAGTAGTAACTCCCCCACGGACGTCACCGGGGAGCTGTTTTTT.

This clone was detected once. The CDR3 nucleotides are TGTGCCAGCAGCGTAGACCCAGGAATTTACCAGCCCCAGCATTTT. Its protein is CASSVDPGIYQPQHF. The V call is TRBV9, the J call TRBJ1-5; D gene ambiguous. CDR1 and CDR2 from the germline V gene are SGDLS and YYNGEE. There are 15 residues in the CDR3. V dropped 0 bases and J dropped 7 bases, with 14 bases sitting between them.

This chain uses TRBV4-1 with TRBJ2-3, with D perhaps given as TRBD1 or TRBD2 (5 bases each). V lost 1 base to trimming and J lost 4 bases, with 12 bases between them. The CDR3 is 15 amino acids. Germline V gene data show CDR1 as MGHRA and CDR2 as YSYEKL. CDR3 DNA sequence: TGCGCCAGCAGCCAAGGGGGGATAACAGCAGATACGCAGTATTTT. Translated: CASSQGGITADTQYF.

This rearrangement joins TRBV15 to TRBJ1-2, with 8 bases matching TRBD1. Trimming took 4 bases from V and 6 from J; bases not matched to a gene: 10. This CDR3 spans 15 amino acids. Germline V CDR1 and CDR2: LNHNV, YYDKDF (reference sequence). CDR3 bases: TGTGCCACCAGCATACAGCCGACAGGGGACCATGGCTACACCTTC. This translates into CATSIQPTGDHGYTF. Full variable domain (missing parts from reference TRBV15 and TRBJ1-2): DAMVIQNPRYQVTQFGKPVTLSCSQTLNHNVMYWYQQKSSQAPKLLFHYYDKDFNNEADTPDNFQSRRPNTSFCFLDIRSPGLGDTAMYLCATSIQPTGDHGYTFGSGTRLTVV.

V is TRBV20-1 and J is TRBJ2-7; 9 bases fit TRBD2. Germline CDR1 is DFQATT and CDR2 is SNEGSKA (reference sequence). The CDR3 spans 14 residues. Losses at the gene ends were 4 bases for V and 5 bases for J; bases not matched to a gene: 9. This chain's CDR3 is CSAIDSSGSDEQYF. The CDR3 region has the DNA TGCAGTGCTATTGATAGTAGCGGGAGCGACGAGCAGTACTTC.

This clone was counted a single time. The rearrangement uses TRBV9 and TRBJ2-5, with 15 bases lining up with TRBD2. The germline CDR1 and CDR2 sequences are SGDLS and YYNGEE. Germline trimming cut 7 bases from V and 5 bases from J; bases unmatched to any gene: 12. The CDR3 length is 17 residues. The CDR3, as DNA: TGTGCCAGCGCCGAGGGGGGACTAGCGGGAGGAGGGGAGACCCAGTACTTC. Its protein product is CASAEGGLAGGGETQYF.

The CDR3 sequence is CASSLALGDTQYF. The CDR3 DNA reads as TGTGCCAGCAGCTTAGCCCTTGGAGATACGCAGTATTTT. This chain links TRBV11-3 with TRBJ2-3; D is unclear. V was clipped by 1 base and J by 5 bases, with 7 bases between them. Germline V lookup: CDR1 SGHNT, CDR2 YENEEA. The CDR3 sequence is 13 residues long.

V usage is TRBV28 and J usage is TRBJ1-2, with D possibly matching TRBD1 (5 bases). V was clipped by 2 bases and J by 14 bases, with 12 bases between them. Germline V CDR1 and CDR2: MDHEN, SYDVKM. The CDR3 covers 11 residues. The CDR3 protein is CASSLRQGLTF. Written as DNA, the CDR3 is TGTGCCAGCAGTTTACGTCAGGGTTTAACCTTC.

The chain joins TRBV28 to TRBJ1-2; the match to TRBD1 covers 10 bases. V trimming: 6 bases; J trimming: 5 bases; junction bases outside the gene matches: 3. Germline-derived CDR1 and CDR2 are MDHEN and SYDVKM. The CDR3 covers 13 residues. CDR3 protein: CASRLGQGYGYTF. In DNA form, the CDR3 reads TGTGCCAGCAGGCTGGGACAGGGGTATGGCTACACCTTC.

The chain uses TRBV12-3 or TRBV12-4 and TRBJ2-7, with D unresolved. There are 13 residues in the CDR3. V lost 3 bases and J lost 1, with 7 bases in between. The DNA for the CDR3 is TGTGCCAGCAGTTTCGGTCTATCCTACGAGCAGTACTTC. It is translated as CASSFGLSYEQYF.

The V and J genes are TRBV7-2 and TRBJ2-2; 7 bases agree with TRBD1. CDR1 SGHTA and CDR2 FQGNSA come from the germline V gene. The V segment lost 6 bases and the J segment 5 bases; nucleotides outside the gene matches: 9. The CDR3 totals 15 residues. CDR3 sequence (DNA): TGTGCCAGCAGACCCCCCGTGACAGGGACCGGGGAGCTGTTTTTT. This gives the protein CASRPPVTGTGELFF.

This clone was recorded once. This chain joins TRBV7-8 and TRBJ1-5, with a possible D match to TRBD1 (6 bases). With 5 bases removed from V and 6 bases from J, the gap between germline ends came to 14 bases. From germline, CDR1 is SGHVS and CDR2 FQNEAQ. The CDR3 spans 14 residues. CDR3 loop: CASSPGGARQPQHF. CDR3 sequence (DNA): TGTGCCAGCAGCCCCGGGGGGGCTCGTCAGCCCCAGCATTTT.

J is TRBJ2-2 and V is TRBV4-1; TRBD1 might be the D (6 bases). Germline CDR1 is MGHRA and CDR2 is YSYEKL. Deletions cut 4 bases from V and 7 bases from J, with 16 bases between. The length of the CDR3 is 15 residues. The CDR3 loop is CASSPSTGSYGELFF. CDR3 DNA: TGCGCCAGCAGCCCGTCCACAGGGTCTTACGGGGAGCTGTTTTTT.

This clone was seen a handful of times. This chain joins TRBV2 and TRBJ2-7; D unresolved. Trimming cost V 5 bases and J 1 base, with 15 bases left between them. The CDR3 is 15 residues long. Germline V gene sequence: CDR1 SNHLY, CDR2 FYNNEI. CDR3 residues: CASSFRRLGSYEQYF. The CDR3, as DNA: TGTGCCAGCAGTTTCCGGCGCTTGGGGTCCTACGAGCAGTACTTC. Using reference TRBV2 and TRBJ2-7 for the parts outside the CDR3, the full variable domain is EPEVTQTPSHQVTQMGQEVILRCVPISNHLYFYWYRQILGQKVEFLVSFYNNEISEKSEIFDDQFSVERPDGSNFTLKIRSTKLEDSAMYFCASSFRRLGSYEQYFGPGTRLTVT.

V usage is TRBV6-6 and J usage is TRBJ2-5, with 9 nucleotides matching TRBD2. The CDR3 has 16 amino acids. Germline V gene sequence: CDR1 MNHNY, CDR2 SVGAGI (reference sequence). The V gene end was trimmed by 6 bases and the J gene end by 0 bases; junction bases not matched to a gene: 8. CDR3 in DNA: TGTGCCAGCAGCTCGAATGCGGGAGGGAACCAAGAGACCCAGTACTTC. Translated: CASSSNAGGNQETQYF.

The rearrangement links TRBV4-1 to TRBJ2-5; TRBD1 agrees at 12 bases. Germline V gene data show CDR1 as MGHRA and CDR2 as YSYEKL. The CDR3 runs to 16 residues. J lost 5 bases, V lost 2 bases, and 6 bases had no gene match. The DNA for the CDR3 is TGCGCCAGCAGCCAAACGGGGACAGGGGGCGGGGAGACCCAGTACTTC. Amino acids: CASSQTGTGGGETQYF.

The rearrangement joins TRBV27 to TRBJ1-5; the D is unclear. The CDR3 consists of 13 residues. CDR1 is MNHEY, CDR2 SMNVEV, per germline (reference sequence). The V end lost 0 bases, the J end lost 4 bases, and 4 bases lay between the germline ends. The CDR3, as DNA: TGTGCCAGCAGTTTATCGAGTAATCAGCCCCAGCATTTT. Amino acids: CASSLSSNQPQHF.

The sample holds many counts of this clone. The V gene is TRBV6-5, the J gene TRBJ2-1; D assignment may be TRBD1 or TRBD2 (6 bases each). Trimming removed 0 bases from V and 2 bases from J, with 11 bases in between. Germline CDR1 is MNHEY and CDR2 is SVGAGI. The CDR3 is 16 amino acids. The CDR3 nucleotides are TGTGCCAGCAGTTACTCTTCAGGGGAGGCCTACAATGAGCAGTTCTTC. Translation gives CASSYSSGEAYNEQFF.

The chain has TRBV30 and TRBJ1-2, with D possibly TRBD1 on 6 matching bases. Germline CDR1 and CDR2: GTSNPN and SVGIG (reference sequence). This CDR3 has 15 amino acids. Deletions cut 0 bases from V and 2 bases from J, with 13 bases between. CDR3: CAWSVGGAANYGYTF. The CDR3 DNA reads TGTGCCTGGAGTGTTGGGGGGGCGGCCAACTATGGCTACACCTTC.

The chain has TRBV6-5 and TRBJ1-2, with 12 bases fitting TRBD1. V lost 2 bases to trimming and J lost 6 bases; unmatched junction nucleotides: 7. The CDR3 sequence is 16 residues long. Germline CDR1 reads MNHEY; CDR2 reads SVGAGI. CDR3 in DNA: TGTGCCAGCAGTTACCGAACGGGACAGGGGGCTGATGGCTACACCTTC. Translated, it gives CASSYRTGQGADGYTF.

The gene calls are TRBV7-2 and TRBJ1-1; D remains ambiguous. Germline V gene data show CDR1 as SGHTA and CDR2 as FQGNSA. This CDR3 region has 13 residues. The V end lost 4 bases, the J end lost 1 base, and 7 bases lay between the germline ends. CDR3 nucleotides: TGTGCCAGCAGCTCCCAGAAGAACACTGAAGCTTTCTTT. Its translation: CASSSQKNTEAFF.

The J gene is TRBJ2-1, the V gene TRBV3-1 (or the pseudogene TRBV3-2), with D tentatively TRBD1 or TRBD2 (5 bases each). Germline CDR1 reads LGHDT; CDR2 reads YNNKEL (reference sequence). There are 13 residues in the CDR3. V lost 1 base, J lost 12 bases, and 13 bases lay in between. This CDR3 is CASSQANPGRQFF. DNA for the CDR3: TGTGCCAGCAGCCAAGCGAATCCGGGACGGCAGTTCTTC.